This T cell receptor beta chain emerged from a study of blood T cell repertoires in COVID-19. The overall study: Sites in the United States, Italy and Spain provided acute and convalescent COVID-19 samples. PBMCs, B-cell-depleted T cells, or T cells were the source of the cDNA or gDNA that made up the material.

In the study's own analysis: Reference gene primer amplification yielded estimated nucleated cell counts. TCRdb keeps only in-frame clones here, not all; method: immunoSEQ multiplex PCR. V and J calls and clone size come straight from that table; D and trimming were deduced from the DNA. The sample consists of under 60,000 clones, less than 85% of them appearing once. This CDR3 is built from 15 residues. V lost 6 bases and J lost 8; bases outside the gene matches: 12. The germline CDR1 and CDR2 sequences are MRHNA and SNTAGT. This receptor was taken from a human donor in a cohort sampled during active COVID-19. The V gene is TRBV6-4, the J gene TRBJ1-4, with 7 positions matching TRBD1. The sequenced sample consisted of peripheral blood. The CDR3 region is CASSANRGGGEKLFF. The CDR3, as DNA: TGTGCCAGCAGCGCGAACAGGGGCGGAGGAGAAAAACTGTTTTTT.